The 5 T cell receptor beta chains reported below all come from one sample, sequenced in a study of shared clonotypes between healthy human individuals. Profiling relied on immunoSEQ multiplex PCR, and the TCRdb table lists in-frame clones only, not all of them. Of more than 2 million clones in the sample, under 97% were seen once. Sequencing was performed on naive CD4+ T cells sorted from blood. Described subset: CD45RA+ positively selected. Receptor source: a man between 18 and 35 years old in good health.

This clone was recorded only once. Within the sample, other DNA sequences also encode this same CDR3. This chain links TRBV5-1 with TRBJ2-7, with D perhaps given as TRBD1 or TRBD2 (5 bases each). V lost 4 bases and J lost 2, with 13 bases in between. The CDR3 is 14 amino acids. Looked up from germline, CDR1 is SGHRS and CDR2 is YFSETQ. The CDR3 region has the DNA TGCGCCAGCAGCCCCGGGACCGACCCCTACGAGCAGTACTTC. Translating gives CASSPGTDPYEQYF.

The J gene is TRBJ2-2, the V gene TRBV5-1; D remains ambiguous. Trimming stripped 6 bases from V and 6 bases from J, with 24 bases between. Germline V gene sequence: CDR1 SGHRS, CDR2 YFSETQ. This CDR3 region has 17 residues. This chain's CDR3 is CASTLGSWQNEAGELFF. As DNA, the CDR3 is TGCGCCAGCACTCTTGGGTCGTGGCAAAATGAGGCCGGGGAGCTGTTTTTT. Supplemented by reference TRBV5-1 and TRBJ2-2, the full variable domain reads KAGVTQTPRYLIKTRGQQVTLSCSPISGHRSVSWYQQTPGQGLQFLFEYFSETQRNKGNFPGRFSGRQFSNSRSEMNVSTLELGDSALYLCASTLGSWQNEAGELFFGEGSRLTVL.

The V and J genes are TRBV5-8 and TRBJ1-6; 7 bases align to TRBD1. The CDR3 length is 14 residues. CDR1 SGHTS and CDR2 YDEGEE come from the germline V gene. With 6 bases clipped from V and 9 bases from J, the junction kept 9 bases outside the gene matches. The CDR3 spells CASKFTGEVSPLHF. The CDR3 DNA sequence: TGTGCCAGCAAGTTTACAGGGGAGGTTTCACCCCTCCACTTT.

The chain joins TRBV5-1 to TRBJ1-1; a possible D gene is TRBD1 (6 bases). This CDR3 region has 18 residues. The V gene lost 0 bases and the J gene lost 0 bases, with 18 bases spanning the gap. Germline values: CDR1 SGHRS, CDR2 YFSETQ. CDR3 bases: TGCGCCAGCAGCTTGGGGCCGGACAGAAGACATATGAACACTGAAGCTTTCTTT. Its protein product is CASSLGPDRRHMNTEAFF.

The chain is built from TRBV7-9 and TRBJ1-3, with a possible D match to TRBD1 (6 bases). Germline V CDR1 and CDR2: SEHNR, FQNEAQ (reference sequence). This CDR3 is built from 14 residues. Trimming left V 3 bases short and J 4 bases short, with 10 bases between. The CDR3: CASSFRDTGNTIYF. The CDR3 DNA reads TGTGCCAGCAGCTTCAGGGACACCGGAAACACCATATATTTT. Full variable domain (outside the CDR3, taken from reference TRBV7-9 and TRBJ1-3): DTGVSQNPRHKITKRGQNVTFRCDPISEHNRLYWYRQTLGQGPEFLTYFQNEAQLEKSRLLSDRFSAERPKGSFSTLEIQRTEQGDSAMYLCASSFRDTGNTIYFGEGSWLTVV.